This is a list of T cell receptor beta chains from one sample in a study of Ad26.COV2.S vaccination and SARS-CoV-2 variants. The repertoire was sequenced with immunoSEQ multiplex PCR; TCRdb's copy has only in-frame clones and lacks some. This table has hundreds of thousands of clones, more than 85% appearing once. The sample consisted of peripheral blood, taken in a trial of Ad26.COV2.S vaccine versus placebo. All receptors derive from a person between 18 and 65 years old who received the Ad26.COV2.S COVID-19 vaccine or a placebo. Both conserved end residues are part of each CDR3. D genes are given only for firm matches. Clone size appears in some rows only: once, few, many, or a class for an expanded clone.

d_gene	v_gene	abundance	j_gene	CDR3nt	CDR3aa
-	TRBV11-2	-	TRBJ2-2	TGTGCCAGCAGCTTGGCCGGGGAGCTGTTTTTT	CASSLAGELFF
-	TRBV19	-	TRBJ1-6	TGTGCCAGTAGTTCCTCAGGAAAAGATTCACCCCTCCACTTT	CASSSSGKDSPLHF
-	TRBV21-1	-	TRBJ1-6	TGTGCCAGCAGCAAAGTGGAGGAAACCTATAATTCACCCCTCCACTTT	CASSKVEETYNSPLHF
TRBD1	TRBV4-3	-	TRBJ1-4	TGCGCCAGCAGCCAAGAACATCGGGACAGAATGATGGGGTTGGCAACTAATGAAAAACTGTTTTTT	CASSQEHRDRMMGLATNEKLFF
-	TRBV6-5	-	TRBJ1-1	TGTGCCAGCAGTTACTCGGGACATCTCACTGAAGCTTTCTTT	CASSYSGHLTEAFF
TRBD1	TRBV7-2	-	TRBJ1-5	TGTGCCAGCAGTTTAAAGGGGGCAGGCAATCAGCCCCAGCATTTT	CASSLKGAGNQPQHF
-	TRBV18	-	TRBJ1-1	TGTGCCAGCTCCCTCAACACTGAAGCTTTCTTT	CASSLNTEAFF
-	TRBV29-1	-	TRBJ2-7	TGCAGCGCATTTTTGGATTCCCCGGGCGAGCAGTACTTC	CSAFLDSPGEQYF
-	TRBV6-2/TRBV6-3	-	TRBJ2-7	TGTGCCAGCAGTTATGCCGGCGGCGAAGGCTACGAGCAGTACTTC	CASSYAGGEGYEQYF
-	TRBV18	-	TRBJ1-6	TGTGCCAGCTCAGACCGAATGATCACGAGCTCCTATAATTCACCCCTCCACTTT	CASSDRMITSSYNSPLHF
-	TRBV30	-	TRBJ2-3	TGTGCCTGGAGTGTCTCCAACGGGATGACGCAGTATTTT	CAWSVSNGMTQYF
TRBD2	TRBV29-1	-	TRBJ2-7	TGCAGCGTTGGGACTAGCGCTAAGTACGAGCAGTACTTC	CSVGTSAKYEQYF
TRBD1	TRBV5-1	-	TRBJ1-4	TGCGCCAGCAGCAAAGACAGGGAACCAGCAACTAATGAAAAACTGTTTTTT	CASSKDREPATNEKLFF
-	TRBV10-2	-	TRBJ1-1	TGCGCCAGCAGTGAAAGGAACACTGAAGCTTTCTTT	CASSERNTEAFF
-	TRBV9	-	TRBJ2-3	TGTGCCAGCAGCTACGCAGGGGATACGCAGTATTTT	CASSYAGDTQYF
-	TRBV27	-	TRBJ1-5	TGTGCCAGCAGTTTTTCCGGGGATAAAGGTCAGCCCCAGCATTTT	CASSFSGDKGQPQHF
TRBD2	TRBV25-1	-	TRBJ2-1	TGTGCCAGCAGTGAAGGGCCTAGCGGTTGGTTAAATGAGCAGTTCTTC	CASSEGPSGWLNEQFF
TRBD1	TRBV5-5	once	TRBJ1-3	TGTGCCAGCAGCTCTTCACAGGGGTATGGAAACACCATATATTTT	CASSSSQGYGNTIYF
-	TRBV7-2	once	TRBJ1-2	TGTGCCAGCAGTTCCGGTGGGGAAAACTATGGCTACACCTTC	CASSSGGENYGYTF
TRBD2	TRBV7-9	once	TRBJ2-1	TGTGCCAGCAGCTTCGGACTAGCGGGGGAGTCCTACAATGAGCAGTTCTTC	CASSFGLAGESYNEQFF
TRBD2	TRBV6-5	-	TRBJ2-5	TGTGCCAGCAGTTGGACTAGCGGGGCGGAAGAGACCCAGTACTTC	CASSWTSGAEETQYF
-	TRBV12-3/TRBV12-4	-	TRBJ2-5	TGTGCCAGCAGTCTAGGGGACGAAGAGACCCAGTACTTC	CASSLGDEETQYF
-	TRBV2	-	TRBJ2-1	TGTGCCAGCAGGAAAGGACGGAACAATGAGCAGTTCTTC	CASRKGRNNEQFF
TRBD1	TRBV29-1	-	TRBJ1-2	TGCAGCGTACTGCGGACAGGGTTAGATAACTATGGCTACACCTTC	CSVLRTGLDNYGYTF
-	TRBV5-6	-	TRBJ2-1	TGTGCCAGCAGCTTAGGGGAAAATGAGCAGTTCTTC	CASSLGENEQFF
-	TRBV4-3	-	TRBJ2-7	TGCGCCAGCAGCCCTAATGGACGGGACTCCTACGAGCAGTACTTC	CASSPNGRDSYEQYF
-	TRBV20-1	-	TRBJ2-7	TGCAGTGCTAGTAGTCGATGGGACACTACCTACGAGCAGTACTTC	CSASSRWDTTYEQYF
TRBD2	TRBV5-6	-	TRBJ2-5	TGTGCCAGCAGCTTGGGACTAGCGGGGCTAGAGACCCAGTACTTC	CASSLGLAGLETQYF
-	TRBV29-1	-	TRBJ2-1	TGCAGCGTTAGGTTGTGGAATGAGCAGTTCTTC	CSVRLWNEQFF
-	TRBV9	-	TRBJ2-3	TGTGCCAGCAGCGGCTCCCTTCGAGATACGCAGTATTTT	CASSGSLRDTQYF
-	TRBV7-8	-	TRBJ2-5	TGTGCCAGCAGCTTGGGGGCGGGGGCAGGGGAGACCCAGTACTTC	CASSLGAGAGETQYF
TRBD2	TRBV7-9	-	TRBJ2-5	TGTGCCAGCAGCTTAACTAGCGGGCGTGAGACCCAGTACTTC	CASSLTSGRETQYF
-	TRBV5-1	-	TRBJ1-3	TGCGCCAGCAGCTTAGACACATCCTACTCTGGAAACACCATATATTTT	CASSLDTSYSGNTIYF
-	TRBV18	once	TRBJ2-3	TGTGCCAGCTCACCACAGAAAGGGCTCACAGATACGCAGTATTTT	CASSPQKGLTDTQYF
-	TRBV29-1	-	TRBJ1-1	TGCAGCGCTCATTGGGGTACTGAAGCTTTCTTT	CSAHWGTEAFF
-	TRBV5-1	-	TRBJ1-4	TGCGCCAGCAGCCCCGGCGGGGGAACTAATGAAAAACTGTTTTTT	CASSPGGGTNEKLFF
TRBD1	TRBV5-6	-	TRBJ2-2	TGTGCCAGCAGTCTCCGTTCGACAGGGTGGGCCGGGGAGCTGTTTTTT	CASSLRSTGWAGELFF
-	TRBV28	-	TRBJ2-7	TGTGCCAGCAGTAGACCCCCCTACGAGCAGTACTTC	CASSRPPYEQYF
TRBD1	TRBV6-1	-	TRBJ2-2	TGTGCCAGCAGTGATCTACAGGGGACCGGGGAGCTGTTTTTT	CASSDLQGTGELFF
-	TRBV11-1	few	TRBJ1-3	TGTGCCAGCAGCGACCGGAGCTCTGGAAACACCATATATTTT	CASSDRSSGNTIYF
TRBD1	TRBV6-1	-	TRBJ2-2	TGTGCCAGCAGTGAAGCGGGACAGGGGGTCGGGGAGCTGTTTTTT	CASSEAGQGVGELFF
-	TRBV28	-	TRBJ2-2	TGTGCCAGTGGTTATGGGCGGATCAACACCGGGGAGCTGTTTTTT	CASGYGRINTGELFF